The clone carrying this TCR beta chain was detected many times. HTBI primers from iRepertoire and Arm-PCR of CDR3 regions yielded the TCR beta libraries. MiXCR, applied by TCRdb to the multiplex PCR reads, yields one record per CDR3 protein. The sample lists 450,000 to 650,000 distinct CDR3 sequences; roughly a sixth were seen once. This record belongs to a study of regulatory T cells in long-lasting Graves disease. Described time point: newly diagnosed GD, antithyroid drugs for less than 3 months. PBMC-extracted RNA yielded the TCR library. Germline V lookup: CDR1 KGHSH, CDR2 LQKENI. V trimming: 3 bases; J trimming: 0 bases; junction bases outside the gene matches: 1. The CDR3 consists of 14 residues. This sample also appeared in a second study, on T cells in Graves' hyperthyroidism and ophthalmopathy.

The sample was peripheral blood mononuclear cells (PBMCs), taken at new diagnosis, from a patient treated with antithyroid drugs. The TCR sequence derives from a woman aged 40-60 years with Graves disease. V and J are TRBV18 and TRBJ2-7; 8 nucleotides align to TRBD1. This CDR3 is CASSPTGASYEQYF. CDR3 in DNA: TGTGCCAGCTCACCGACAGGGGCCTCCTACGAGCAGTACTTC.